The clone carrying this T cell receptor beta chain was counted between two and nine times. The CDR3 spans 16 residues. Trimming took 6 bases from V and 0 from J, leaving 19 bases between them. Germline V lookup: CDR1 DFQATT, CDR2 SNEGSKA (reference sequence). This record comes from a study of blood T cells in healthy people across ages. Total RNA, at least 5.5 micrograms per sample, came from PBMCs. The second PCR ran 7 to 11 cycles with a sample-barcoded 5' primer and J-beta primers. A template-switch adaptor containing 12 random nucleotides labeled each cDNA molecule. Using its own MiXCR run on the 5' RACE reads, TCRdb lists one record per CDR3 protein. The sample records 1.5 million to 1.9 million distinct CDR3 sequences, approximately 42% being singletons.

Sequencing was performed on blood. This clonotype was obtained from a woman between 18 and 29 years old in good health. The chain has TRBV20-1 and TRBJ2-3; tentatively, D is TRBD1 (5 bases). The CDR3 loop reads CSAESSQDLSTDTQYF. In DNA form, the CDR3 reads TGCAGTGCCGAGAGCTCACAGGACCTTAGCACAGATACGCAGTATTTT.